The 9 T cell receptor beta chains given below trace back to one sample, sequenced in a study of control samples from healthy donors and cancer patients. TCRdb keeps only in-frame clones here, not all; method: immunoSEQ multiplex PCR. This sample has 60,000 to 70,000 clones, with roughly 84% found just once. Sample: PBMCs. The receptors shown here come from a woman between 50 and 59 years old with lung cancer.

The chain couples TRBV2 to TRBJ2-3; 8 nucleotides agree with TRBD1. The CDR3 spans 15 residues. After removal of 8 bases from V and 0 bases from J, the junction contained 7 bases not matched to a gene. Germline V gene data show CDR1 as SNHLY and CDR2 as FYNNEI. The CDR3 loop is CASLRGRLSTDTQYF. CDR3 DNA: TGTGCCAGCCTCAGGGGGCGGTTAAGCACAGATACGCAGTATTTT.

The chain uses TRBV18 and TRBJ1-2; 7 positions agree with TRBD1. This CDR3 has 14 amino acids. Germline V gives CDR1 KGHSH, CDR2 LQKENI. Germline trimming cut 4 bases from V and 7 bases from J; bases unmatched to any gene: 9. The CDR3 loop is CASSLGRDSAGYTF. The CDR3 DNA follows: TGTGCCAGCTCACTAGGGCGGGACAGCGCTGGCTACACCTTC.

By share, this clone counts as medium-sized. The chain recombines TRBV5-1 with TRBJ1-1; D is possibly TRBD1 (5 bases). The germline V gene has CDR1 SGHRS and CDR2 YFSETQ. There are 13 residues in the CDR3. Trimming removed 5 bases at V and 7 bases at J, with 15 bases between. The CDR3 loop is CASSEGERVEAFF. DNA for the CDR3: TGCGCCAGCAGTGAAGGGGAGCGGGTTGAAGCTTTCTTT.

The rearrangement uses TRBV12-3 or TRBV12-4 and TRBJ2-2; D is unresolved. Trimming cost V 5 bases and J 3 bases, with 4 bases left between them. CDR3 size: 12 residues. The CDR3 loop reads CASSPDTGELFF. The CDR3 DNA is TGTGCCAGCAGTCCAGACACCGGGGAGCTGTTTTTT.

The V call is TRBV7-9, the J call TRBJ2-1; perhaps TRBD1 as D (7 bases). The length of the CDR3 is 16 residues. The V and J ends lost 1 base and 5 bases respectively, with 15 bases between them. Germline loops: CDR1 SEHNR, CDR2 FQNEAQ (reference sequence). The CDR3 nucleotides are TGTGCCAGCAGCTTAGGAGGGTCAGGGGGGCACAATGAGCAGTTCTTC. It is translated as CASSLGGSGGHNEQFF.

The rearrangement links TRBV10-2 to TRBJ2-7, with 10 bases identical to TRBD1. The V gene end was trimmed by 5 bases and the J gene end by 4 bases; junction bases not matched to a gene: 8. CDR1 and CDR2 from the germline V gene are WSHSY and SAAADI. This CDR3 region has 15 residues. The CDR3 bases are TGCGCCAGCAGTTTTGACAGGGGGCTAAGGTACGAGCAGTACTTC. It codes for CASSFDRGLRYEQYF.

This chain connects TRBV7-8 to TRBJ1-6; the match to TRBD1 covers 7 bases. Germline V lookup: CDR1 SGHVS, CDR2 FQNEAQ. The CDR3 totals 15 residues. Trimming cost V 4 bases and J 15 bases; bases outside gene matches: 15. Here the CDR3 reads CASSSQLDRNDDLHF. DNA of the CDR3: TGTGCCAGCAGCTCCCAGCTGGACAGGAATGATGACCTCCACTTT.

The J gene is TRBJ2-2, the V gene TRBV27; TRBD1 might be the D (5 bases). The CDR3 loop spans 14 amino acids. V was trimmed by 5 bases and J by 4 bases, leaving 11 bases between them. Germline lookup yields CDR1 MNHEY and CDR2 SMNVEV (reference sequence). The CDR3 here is CASSPLTVTGELFF. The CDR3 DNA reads TGTGCCAGCAGTCCACTGACAGTCACCGGGGAGCTGTTTTTT.

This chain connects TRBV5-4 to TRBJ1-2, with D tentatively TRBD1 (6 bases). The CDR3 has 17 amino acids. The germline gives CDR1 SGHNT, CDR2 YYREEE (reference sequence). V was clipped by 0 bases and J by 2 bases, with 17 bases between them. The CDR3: CASSLGGTTQSNYGYTF. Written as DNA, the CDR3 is TGTGCCAGCAGCTTGGGTGGGACAACACAAAGCAACTATGGCTACACCTTC. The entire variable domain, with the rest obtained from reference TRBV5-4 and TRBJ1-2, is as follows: ETGVTQSPTHLIKTRGQQVTLRCSSQSGHNTVSWYQQALGQGPQFIFQYYREEENGRGNFPPRFSGLQFPNYSSELNVNALELDDSALYLCASSLGGTTQSNYGYTFGSGTRLTVV.